This T cell receptor (beta chain) was sequenced in a study of blood T cell repertoires in COVID-19. Study at large: Samples representing acute and convalescent COVID-19 were sourced from the United States, Italy and Spain. T cells, B-cell-depleted T cells, or PBMCs provided the cDNA or gDNA that served as material.

This CDR3 comprises 15 residues. Authors' processing steps: Reference gene primers were amplified, and this amplification served to estimate nucleated cell counts. Data came from immunoSEQ multiplex PCR; TCRdb stores just in-frame clones and leaves some out. V and J calls and clone size are those listed in that table; D and trimming were worked out from the DNA. Of 70,000 or so clones in the sample, around 91% were seen once. The chain has TRBV7-5 and TRBJ2-7; the D segment call TRBD1 is taken from the table without a DNA check. TRBV7-5 is classified as a pseudogene. Sequencing used peripheral blood. The clonotype originates from a human donor in a cohort sampled during active COVID-19. The DNA for the CDR3 is TGTGTCAGAAGCTTAGGTGCGAGACAATCCTACGAGCAGTACTTC. Protein product: CVRSLGARQSYEQYF.